This T cell receptor (beta chain) was profiled in a study of control samples from healthy donors and cancer patients. V was clipped by 0 bases and J by 8 bases, with 10 bases between them. CDR1 MGHDK and CDR2 SYGVNS come from the germline V gene. This CDR3 spans 13 amino acids. TCRdb keeps only in-frame clones here, not all; method: immunoSEQ multiplex PCR. The sample yields more than 30,000 clones, over 70% seen once. V usage is TRBV25-1 and J usage is TRBJ1-2, with D possibly TRBD1 on 6 matching bases. Material: PBMCs. This TCR was sampled from a woman aged 55-70 years with lung cancer. The CDR3 loop is CASSEYEGDGYTF. The CDR3 nucleotides are TGTGCCAGCAGTGAATATGAGGGGGACGGCTACACCTTC.